A single sample gave rise to the 3 T cell receptor beta chains below, sequenced in a study of shared clonotypes between healthy human individuals. The protocol was immunoSEQ multiplex PCR, while the TCRdb copy is restricted to in-frame clones and leaves out a portion. The sample lists approximately 88,000 clones; 68% were seen once. Specimen: memory CD8+ T cells sorted from blood. Subset: CD45RO+ cells pooled with CCR7-negative TemRA cells. The origin of the receptors is a man aged 30 to 39 in good health.

This clone was counted a few times. This chain uses TRBV27 with TRBJ2-7; D is tentatively TRBD1 or TRBD2 (5 bases each). This CDR3 spans 15 amino acids. CDR1 is MNHEY and CDR2 is SMNVEV in the germline V gene (reference sequence). V shed 4 bases and J shed 2 bases, with 15 bases lying between them. The CDR3 DNA reads as TGTGCCAGCAGTTGGAAGGGGTTGGGAGCCTACGAGCAGTACTTC. Protein product: CASSWKGLGAYEQYF.

In this sample, this clone turned up many times. The chain joins TRBV6-6 to TRBJ2-1, with D possibly matching TRBD2 (6 bases). Germline V gene lookup returns CDR1 MNHNY and CDR2 SVGAGI (reference sequence). The CDR3 loop spans 14 amino acids. Trimming shortened V by 5 bases and J by 7 bases, and 15 bases separated the two germline ends. The CDR3 region is CASSQDYPGNEQFF. CDR3 coding DNA: TGTGCCAGCAGTCAGGACTACCCCGGAAATGAGCAGTTCTTC.

The rearrangement joins TRBV28 to TRBJ1-4; tentatively, D is TRBD1 (6 bases). This CDR3 is 16 amino acids long. In germline, CDR1 is MDHEN, CDR2 SYDVKM. V was trimmed by 3 bases and J by 3 bases, leaving 14 bases between them. The CDR3 sequence is CASSFPGAGPNEKLFF. The CDR3 coding sequence is TGTGCCAGCAGTTTTCCGGGGGCAGGGCCTAATGAAAAACTGTTTTTT.